The 9 T cell receptor beta chains listed next were all sequenced from one sample in a study of blood T cells in healthy people across ages. Then a second PCR, running roughly 7 to 11 cycles, was carried out with a sample-barcoded 5' primer and a J-beta primer mix. TCRdb recomputed calls from the 5' RACE reads with MiXCR, one row per CDR3 protein. The sample has 1.5 million to 2 million distinct CDR3 sequences, 39% seen once. Sequencing used blood. These receptor sequences come from a human donor in good health.

The CDR3 DNA sequence: TGCGCCAGCAGCCCGGACGGGAGGGATAGCACCTACGAGCAGTACTTC. It translates to CASSPDGRDSTYEQYF. The V gene is TRBV5-1, the J gene TRBJ2-7; 8 bases align to TRBD2. Germline values: CDR1 SGHRS, CDR2 YFSETQ. The CDR3 is 16 amino acids. The V and J ends lost 4 bases and 2 bases, in that order; junction bases with no gene match: 11.

This chain connects TRBV9 to TRBJ2-3; D gene uncertain. The V gene lost 0 bases and the J gene lost 8 bases, with 16 bases spanning the gap. Germline V gene lookup returns CDR1 SGDLS and CDR2 YYNGEE. This CDR3 is built from 15 residues. CDR3 region: CASSVEAPEVGTQYF. The CDR3 bases are TGTGCCAGCAGCGTAGAGGCGCCCGAGGTGGGTACGCAGTATTTT. The full variable domain, its missing parts supplied by reference TRBV9 and TRBJ2-3, is DSGVTQTPKHLITATGQRVTLRCSPRSGDLSVYWYQQSLDQGLQFLIQYYNGEERAKGNILERFSAQQFPDLHSELNLSSLELGDSALYFCASSVEAPEVGTQYFGPGTRLTVL.

CDR3: CSVREGARTEAFF. CDR3 nucleotide sequence: TGCAGCGTTCGGGAGGGGGCGAGGACTGAAGCTTTCTTT. The gene calls are TRBV29-1 and TRBJ1-1; TRBD1 matches at 7 bases. The V gene end was trimmed by 5 bases and the J gene end by 5 bases; junction bases not matched to a gene: 8. This CDR3 has 13 amino acids. Germline V gene lookup returns CDR1 SQVTM and CDR2 ANQGSEA.

The gene calls are TRBV9 and TRBJ2-3; TRBD2 matches at 8 bases. Per the germline V gene, CDR1 is SGDLS and CDR2 is YYNGEE. Trimming took 0 bases from V and 7 from J; bases not matched to a gene: 7. CDR3 length: 15 amino acids. The CDR3 reads CASSVAMRGVNTQYF. For the CDR3, the DNA is TGTGCCAGCAGCGTAGCAATGCGGGGGGTAAATACGCAGTATTTT.

This sequence joins TRBV12-3 or TRBV12-4 and TRBJ2-6; a weak D match, TRBD2 (5 bases). V was cut by 2 bases and J by 2 bases, with 13 bases left in between. CDR3 length: 17 amino acids. This CDR3 is CASSLPLRGPGANVLTF. CDR3 nucleotides: TGTGCCAGCAGTTTACCCTTACGAGGGCCTGGGGCCAACGTCCTGACTTTC.

Worth noting for this clonotype: The junction and the germline gene differ at one end; a read error may be behind it. The chain recombines TRBV28 with TRBJ2-7; D gene unclear. Germline CDR1 MDHEN, CDR2 SYDVKM. The length of the CDR3 is 13 residues. CDR3 region: CAGSFEVPYEQYF. The CDR3, as DNA: TGTGCCGGCAGTTTCGAAGTACCCTACGAGCAGTACTTC.

There are a few counts of this clonotype. The chain recombines TRBV6-5 with TRBJ1-6; D gene uncertain. CDR3 length: 14 residues. Germline V gives CDR1 MNHEY, CDR2 SVGAGI. Trimming left V 2 bases short and J 4 bases short, with 6 bases between. The CDR3 nucleotides are TGTGCCAGCAGTTACGGAGTTTATAATTCACCCCTCCACTTT. Its translation: CASSYGVYNSPLHF.

A note on this clonotype: Just one base apart from a much larger clone, this may be a read error. The chain links TRBV7-9 to TRBJ1-1, with unresolved D. Germline CDR1 SEHNR, CDR2 FQNEAQ (reference sequence). The CDR3 extends over 18 amino acids. CDR3 amino acids: CTSRPGSRQSGRNTEAFF. CDR3 coding DNA: TGTACCAGCAGACCGGGGTCTAGGCAGTCGGGTAGGAACACTGAAGCTTTCTTT.

The chain joins TRBV25-1 to TRBJ2-1; D unclear. The CDR3 covers 18 residues. The ends were cut back, 2 bases at V and 0 bases at J, with 17 bases in the middle. Germline loops: CDR1 MGHDK, CDR2 SYGVNS. In DNA, the CDR3 is TGTGCCAGCAGTGAACTGGACGGAAGACGGTACTCCTACAATGAGCAGTTCTTC. It is translated as CASSELDGRRYSYNEQFF.